One T cell receptor (beta chain) is described in this entry. Profiled with immunoSEQ multiplex PCR; TCRdb holds only in-frame clones, not every one. The sample lists 180,000 or so clones; more than 65% were seen once. The data were taken from a study of blood T cell repertoires in COVID-19. V lost 0 bases to trimming and J lost 7 bases, with 13 bases between them. Germline loops: CDR1 MRHNA, CDR2 SNTAGT. The CDR3 is 15 residues long. Among Cohort 3 donors, those recovered had two negative PCRs, clearance, or symptom resolution. This sequence was found in a man aged 40-49 years who had recovered from COVID-19. The V gene is TRBV6-4, the J gene TRBJ2-1, with D perhaps matching TRBD2 (7 bases). Sequencing was carried out using PBMCs or T cells enriched from blood (not recorded which). In DNA form, the CDR3 reads TGTGCCAGCAGTGACTCGTGGGGGGGCAAGAATGAGCAGTTCTTC. Its protein product is CASSDSWGGKNEQFF.